Listed below are T cell receptor beta chains from one sample, sequenced in a study of Tregs in tolerant kidney transplant recipients. Generated by immunoSEQ multiplex PCR, the TCRdb table keeps only in-frame clones and is missing some. The repertoire has 75,000 to 100,000 clones, roughly 93% of them found once; the top ten carry roughly 1.7%. Sample: CD4+ T cells from blood (PBMCs), taken 12 months after the transplant. The receptors were sampled from a human patient who received a combined kidney and bone marrow transplant. Some T cells may have originated in the graft donor. CDR3s leave out the opening cysteine and the closing phenylalanine or tryptophan. The order of the fields is D gene, V gene, J gene, CDR3 protein. D genes are given only for firm matches.

TRBD2,TRBV5-1,TRBJ2-3,ASSVTSGWIDTQY
TRBD1,TRBV7-2,TRBJ1-1,ASSSGQVGEAF
TRBD2,TRBV15,TRBJ2-5,ATSRQLAGGGETQY
TRBD1,TRBV25-1,TRBJ1-4,ASSEPYQGVNEKLF
TRBD2,TRBV4-3,TRBJ2-5,ASSQDLFSGGVETQY
-,TRBV6-5,TRBJ2-5,ASRMMLGEETQY
TRBD1,TRBV4-3,TRBJ1-2,ASSQVIGGSYGYT
-,TRBV19,TRBJ1-2,ASSFPGGTNGYT
-,TRBV6-5,TRBJ2-7,ASSSDSALSSQY
TRBD2,TRBV2,TRBJ2-1,ASNPGLTSDEQF
-,TRBV12-5,TRBJ2-2,ASGFRGNTGELF
TRBD1,TRBV5-4,TRBJ2-2,ASSRPGTGKNGELF
-,TRBV11-3,TRBJ2-2,ASSQHVGLYTGELF
-,TRBV30,TRBJ2-2,AWGRRAGTGELF